This T cell receptor (beta chain) was captured by sequencing in a study of T-cell memory formation after mild COVID-19. The authors produced TCR alpha and TCR beta cDNA libraries with sample barcodes and UMIs by 5'RACE using constant-segment primers. TCRdb re-called the 5' RACE reads with MiXCR, one entry per CDR3 protein. The sample includes 400,000 to 500,000 distinct CDR3 sequences, over 15% of them seen just once. The CDR3 is 18 residues long. Germline CDR1 PRHDT, CDR2 FYEKMQ (reference sequence). The junction had 13 bases not matched to a gene; V was cut back by 1 base and J by 4 bases. The receptor was derived from an adult woman who had mild COVID-19 (a few samples of this study predate the infection). Cell type and time point are not known. The chain recombines TRBV13 with TRBJ2-3, with 8 bases identical to TRBD2. The sample comprised PBMCs or a T cell subset sorted from them (not recorded which). The CDR3 spells CASSLVLEAGGVPDTQYF. The CDR3 nucleotides read TGTGCCAGCAGCTTAGTTTTGGAGGCGGGGGGCGTCCCAGATACGCAGTATTTT. Using reference TRBV13 and TRBJ2-3 for the parts outside the CDR3, the full variable domain is AAGVIQSPRHLIKEKRETATLKCYPIPRHDTVYWYQQGPGQDPQFLISFYEKMQSDKGSIPDRFSAQQFSDYHSELNMSSLELGDSALYFCASSLVLEAGGVPDTQYFGPGTRLTVL.